This TCR beta chain was recovered during a study of blood T cell repertoires in COVID-19. Overall study: PBMCs, B-cell-depleted T cells, or T cells were the source of the cDNA or gDNA that made up the material.

The CDR3 sequence is 12 residues long. V lost 4 bases, J lost 6 bases, and 1 base stayed unmatched. Germline loops: CDR1 SGHRS, CDR2 YFSETQ. Method: immunoSEQ multiplex PCR; TCRdb's copy keeps in-frame clones and lacks some. The sample yields more than 110,000 clones, 80% to 90% seen once. Source material: peripheral blood. The chain joins TRBV5-1 to TRBJ2-1; 7 positions match TRBD2. This clonotype was obtained from a middle-aged woman with acute or convalescent COVID-19. The CDR3 DNA is TGCGCCAGCAGCCCGGGAGGCAATGAGCAGTTCTTC. Residues: CASSPGGNEQFF.